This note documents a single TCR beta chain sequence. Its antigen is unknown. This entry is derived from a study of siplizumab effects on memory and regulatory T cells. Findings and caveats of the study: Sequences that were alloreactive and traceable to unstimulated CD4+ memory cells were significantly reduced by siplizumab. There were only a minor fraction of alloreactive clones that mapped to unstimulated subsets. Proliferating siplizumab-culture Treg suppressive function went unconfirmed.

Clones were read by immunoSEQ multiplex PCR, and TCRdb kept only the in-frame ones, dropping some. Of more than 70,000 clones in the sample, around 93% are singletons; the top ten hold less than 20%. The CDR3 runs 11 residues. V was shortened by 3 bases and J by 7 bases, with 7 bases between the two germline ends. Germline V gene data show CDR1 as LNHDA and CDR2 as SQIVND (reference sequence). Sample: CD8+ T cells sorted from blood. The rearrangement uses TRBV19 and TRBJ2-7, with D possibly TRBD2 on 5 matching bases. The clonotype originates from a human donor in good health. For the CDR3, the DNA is TGTGCCAGTAGTATGAGGGATGAGCAGTACTTC. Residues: CASSMRDEQYF.